This is a list of T cell receptor beta chains from one sample in a study of beta chain features in type 1 diabetes. This table comes from immunoSEQ multiplex PCR, and its TCRdb copy is limited to in-frame clones, with some not included. Here the sample spans hundreds of thousands of clones, about 16% being singletons. What was sequenced was naive CD4+ T cells from blood. The receptors were sampled from a man between 18 and 35 years old in good health. CDR3s include the opening cysteine and the closing phenylalanine or tryptophan. D genes are given only for firm matches. Not every row has a clone size; where given, it reads once, few, many or a size class.

v_gene: TRBV20-1
j_gene: TRBJ2-5
abundance: few
d_gene: NA
CDR3nt: TGCAGTGCTAGTGGCAGAGAGACCCAGTACTTC
CDR3aa: CSASGRETQYF

v_gene: TRBV7-9
j_gene: TRBJ2-4
abundance: many
d_gene: NA
CDR3nt: TGTGCCAGCAGCAACCGGGTCCAGGAGGGCATTCAGTACTTC
CDR3aa: CASSNRVQEGIQYF

v_gene: TRBV6-5
j_gene: TRBJ1-3
abundance: few
d_gene: NA
CDR3nt: TGTGCCAGCAGTCTGAGTTTATCTGGAAACACCATATATTTT
CDR3aa: CASSLSLSGNTIYF

v_gene: TRBV9
j_gene: TRBJ2-5
abundance: NA
d_gene: TRBD1
CDR3nt: TGTGCCAGCAGCGAAAGACCGGGACAGGGTAGCGGGGAGACCCAGTACTTC
CDR3aa: CASSERPGQGSGETQYF

v_gene: TRBV5-1
j_gene: TRBJ2-1
abundance: few
d_gene: TRBD1
CDR3nt: TGCGCCAGCAGCTGGGGACAGCGGAACAATGAGCAGTTCTTC
CDR3aa: CASSWGQRNNEQFF

v_gene: TRBV6-5
j_gene: TRBJ2-7
abundance: NA
d_gene: NA
CDR3nt: TGTGCCAGCAGACGACTGGTGTCCTACGAGCAGTACTTC
CDR3aa: CASRRLVSYEQYF

v_gene: TRBV7-9
j_gene: TRBJ2-1
abundance: NA
d_gene: NA
CDR3nt: TGTGCCAGCAGTGATACTCGACGGGTGGGGTGGGCCAATGAGCAGTTCTTC
CDR3aa: CASSDTRRVGWANEQFF

v_gene: TRBV7-2
j_gene: TRBJ2-6
abundance: NA
d_gene: NA
CDR3nt: TGTGCCAGCAGCTTAGTTTCTGGGGCCAACGTCCTGACTTTC
CDR3aa: CASSLVSGANVLTF

v_gene: TRBV9
j_gene: TRBJ2-1
abundance: NA
d_gene: NA
CDR3nt: TGTGCCAGCAGCGTAGGACCGAACTCCTACAATGAGCAGTTCTTC
CDR3aa: CASSVGPNSYNEQFF

v_gene: TRBV7-2
j_gene: TRBJ2-7
abundance: NA
d_gene: TRBD2
CDR3nt: TGTGCCAGCAGTCGAGGACTAGCGAGGGAGCAGTACTTC
CDR3aa: CASSRGLAREQYF

v_gene: TRBV9
j_gene: TRBJ2-3
abundance: few
d_gene: NA
CDR3nt: TGTGCCAGCAGCGTAGGACAGCGGAGCACAGATACGCAGTATTTT
CDR3aa: CASSVGQRSTDTQYF

v_gene: TRBV10-3
j_gene: TRBJ2-2
abundance: NA
d_gene: TRBD1
CDR3nt: TGTGCCATCAAAAGACAGGGAACCACCGGGGAGCTGTTTTTT
CDR3aa: CAIKRQGTTGELFF

v_gene: TRBV5-1
j_gene: TRBJ2-3
abundance: NA
d_gene: NA
CDR3nt: TGCGCCAGCAGCTTGGGACCGACAGATACGCAGTATTTT
CDR3aa: CASSLGPTDTQYF

v_gene: TRBV9
j_gene: TRBJ2-7
abundance: NA
d_gene: TRBD1
CDR3nt: TGTGCCAGCAGCGCCGCAGGGGGATTGGCCTACGAGCAGTACTTC
CDR3aa: CASSAAGGLAYEQYF

v_gene: TRBV6-5
j_gene: TRBJ1-2
abundance: few
d_gene: NA
CDR3nt: TGTGCCACTCGGGGAGCGTCCGTTTATGGCTACACCTTC
CDR3aa: CATRGASVYGYTF

v_gene: TRBV7-8
j_gene: TRBJ1-5
abundance: NA
d_gene: TRBD1
CDR3nt: TGTGCCAGCAGCCCGGGACAGGGGGCACGCGGCAATCAGCCCCAGCATTTT
CDR3aa: CASSPGQGARGNQPQHF

v_gene: TRBV4-1
j_gene: TRBJ2-7
abundance: NA
d_gene: NA
CDR3nt: TGCGCCAGCAGCCAAGTACTACTGAGCGCGGGCTACGAGCAGTACTTC
CDR3aa: CASSQVLLSAGYEQYF

v_gene: TRBV4-3
j_gene: TRBJ2-1
abundance: NA
d_gene: NA
CDR3nt: TGCGCCAGCAGCCTCGACAGACCGACCTACAATGAGCAGTTCTTC
CDR3aa: CASSLDRPTYNEQFF

v_gene: TRBV10-3
j_gene: TRBJ2-5
abundance: few
d_gene: TRBD1
CDR3nt: TGTGCCACCCGGACAGGGGGCGGCGAGACCCAGTACTTC
CDR3aa: CATRTGGGETQYF

v_gene: TRBV5-4
j_gene: TRBJ2-5
abundance: NA
d_gene: NA
CDR3nt: TGTGCCAGCAGCGGCGGAGGGGTAGGGGAGACCCAGTACTTC
CDR3aa: CASSGGGVGETQYF

v_gene: TRBV2
j_gene: TRBJ2-7
abundance: NA
d_gene: NA
CDR3nt: TGTGCCAGCAGTGCCGGCCCCTACGAGCAGTACTTC
CDR3aa: CASSAGPYEQYF

v_gene: TRBV25-1
j_gene: TRBJ1-5
abundance: few
d_gene: NA
CDR3nt: TGTGCCAGCAGTGACGGGTACGGTCAGCCCCAGCATTTT
CDR3aa: CASSDGYGQPQHF

v_gene: TRBV30
j_gene: TRBJ1-6
abundance: NA
d_gene: NA
CDR3nt: TGTGCCTGGAGTCTCAGACTGGGTTCACCCCTCCACTTT
CDR3aa: CAWSLRLGSPLHF

v_gene: TRBV28
j_gene: TRBJ2-7
abundance: few
d_gene: TRBD2
CDR3nt: TGTGCCCAAAGGGGACTAGCGGGAGGGCCCTACGAGCAGTACTTC
CDR3aa: CAQRGLAGGPYEQYF

v_gene: TRBV5-1
j_gene: TRBJ1-1
abundance: few
d_gene: NA
CDR3nt: TGCGCCAGCAGCCTTAACACTGAAGCTTTCTTT
CDR3aa: CASSLNTEAFF

v_gene: TRBV7-2
j_gene: TRBJ2-7
abundance: NA
d_gene: TRBD1
CDR3nt: TGTGCCAGCAGCTTAGGACAGGGGGCGCGCTCCTACGAGCAGTACTTC
CDR3aa: CASSLGQGARSYEQYF

v_gene: TRBV27
j_gene: TRBJ2-1
abundance: few
d_gene: TRBD2
CDR3nt: TGTGCCAGCAGTCCATCGGCGGTAGCGGGAGTCAGGAATGAGCAGTTCTTC
CDR3aa: CASSPSAVAGVRNEQFF

v_gene: TRBV5-1
j_gene: TRBJ2-1
abundance: few
d_gene: TRBD2
CDR3nt: TGCGCCAGCAGCTTGGTGGCTAGCGGGAGACTAGAGAATGAGCAGTTCTTC
CDR3aa: CASSLVASGRLENEQFF

v_gene: TRBV7-3
j_gene: TRBJ2-7
abundance: few
d_gene: NA
CDR3nt: TGTGCCAGCAGCCGGACCTCGGGGGAAGAGCAGTACTTC
CDR3aa: CASSRTSGEEQYF

v_gene: TRBV28
j_gene: TRBJ1-1
abundance: NA
d_gene: NA
CDR3nt: TGTGCCAGCAGTACCCGAGAGACTGAAGCTTTCTTT
CDR3aa: CASSTRETEAFF

v_gene: TRBV20-1
j_gene: TRBJ2-7
abundance: NA
d_gene: NA
CDR3nt: TGCCAAGTAGGCAATTCCTACGAGCAGTACTTC
CDR3aa: CQVGNSYEQYF

v_gene: TRBV7-9
j_gene: TRBJ2-6
abundance: NA
d_gene: NA
CDR3nt: TGTGCCAGCAGCTTAGGGAGGGCCAACGTCCTGACTTTC
CDR3aa: CASSLGRANVLTF

v_gene: TRBV27
j_gene: TRBJ1-5
abundance: NA
d_gene: NA
CDR3nt: TGTGCCAGCAAGCAGGTCAATCAGCCCCAGCATTTT
CDR3aa: CASKQVNQPQHF

v_gene: TRBV10-3
j_gene: TRBJ2-7
abundance: NA
d_gene: NA
CDR3nt: TGTGCCATCCGCCCATGGGACGGGCCCTACGAGCAGTACTTC
CDR3aa: CAIRPWDGPYEQYF

v_gene: TRBV7-9
j_gene: TRBJ1-2
abundance: few
d_gene: NA
CDR3nt: TGTGCCAGCAGTTCCTTCGAAGATTTTAACTATGGCTACACCTTC
CDR3aa: CASSSFEDFNYGYTF

v_gene: TRBV7-6
j_gene: TRBJ2-4
abundance: many
d_gene: NA
CDR3nt: TGTGCCAGCAGCTTAAATGTAGCCAAAAACATTCAGTACTTC
CDR3aa: CASSLNVAKNIQYF

v_gene: TRBV9
j_gene: TRBJ1-5
abundance: few
d_gene: TRBD1
CDR3nt: TGTGCCAGCAGCGAGAGGGACAGCCGAGATCAGCCCCAGCATTTT
CDR3aa: CASSERDSRDQPQHF

v_gene: TRBV2
j_gene: TRBJ1-5
abundance: few
d_gene: NA
CDR3nt: TGTGCCAGCAGTGATAATCAGCCCCAGCATTTT
CDR3aa: CASSDNQPQHF

v_gene: TRBV19
j_gene: TRBJ2-1
abundance: NA
d_gene: NA
CDR3nt: TGTGCCAGTAGTATCAGACAGACTGCGTGGGACTACAATGAGCAGTTCTTC
CDR3aa: CASSIRQTAWDYNEQFF

v_gene: TRBV28
j_gene: TRBJ1-1
abundance: few
d_gene: NA
CDR3nt: TGTGCCAGCACCTCTTGGGGGGGGCAGAACACTGAAGCTTTCTTT
CDR3aa: CASTSWGGQNTEAFF

v_gene: TRBV4-1
j_gene: TRBJ1-2
abundance: few
d_gene: TRBD1
CDR3nt: TGCGCCAGCAGCCAAGCGCGGACAGGGGGCATTGGCTACACCTTC
CDR3aa: CASSQARTGGIGYTF